This TCR beta chain was profiled in a study of control samples from healthy donors and cancer patients. V lost 4 bases to trimming and J lost 7 bases, with 16 bases between them. From germline, CDR1 is MNHEY and CDR2 SMNVEV (reference sequence). The CDR3 spans 15 residues. This table comes from immunoSEQ multiplex PCR, and its TCRdb copy is limited to in-frame clones, with some not included. The table has 9,500 to 15,000 clones, approximately 88% seen once. The sample comprised formalin-fixed, paraffin-embedded tissue. The clonotype originates from a male donor with melanoma. The gene calls are TRBV27 and TRBJ1-4, with D unresolved. The CDR3 reads CASSSPTLRGEKLFF. The CDR3, as DNA: TGTGCCAGCAGTTCCCCGACACTCCGGGGTGAAAAACTGTTTTTT.